This T cell receptor (beta chain) is drawn from a study of blood T cell repertoires in COVID-19. Study information: Spain, Italy and the United States supplied samples that represented acute and convalescent COVID-19. PBMCs, B-cell-depleted T cells, or T cells provided the cDNA or gDNA that made up the material.

Original data processing: Estimation of nucleated cell counts relied on the amplification of reference gene primers. The table came from immunoSEQ multiplex PCR; TCRdb's copy has only in-frame clones and leaves some out. D and trimming were read from the DNA, whereas the V and J calls and clone size are those reported in that table. The data contain hundreds of thousands of clones, approximately 86% of them seen just once; the ten biggest clones take up about 3.8%. Germline loops: CDR1 MNHNY, CDR2 SVGAGI (reference sequence). This CDR3 is built from 14 residues. J was trimmed by 7 bases and V by 2 bases; bases with no gene match: 6.

The receptor was derived from a woman of 80 years or more with acute or convalescent COVID-19. The sequenced sample consisted of peripheral blood. The rearrangement joins TRBV6-6 to TRBJ1-2; 8 bases line up with TRBD1. The CDR3 loop reads CASSYPGQGSGYTF. The CDR3 DNA reads as TGTGCCAGCAGTTACCCTGGACAGGGAAGTGGCTACACCTTC.